Listed below are T cell receptor beta chains from one sample, sequenced in a study of blood T cell repertoires in COVID-19. Sequenced by immunoSEQ multiplex PCR; TCRdb stores in-frame clones only, minus some. The sample yields some 170,000 clones, more than 80% seen once. The sample consisted of peripheral blood. The receptors were sampled from a middle-aged woman with COVID-19, enrolled during active disease. Each CDR3 is given without its conserved first and last residue. Each record gives: V gene, J gene, clone size, CDR3 protein. Clone size is given for some rows only: seen once, a few or many times, or a class if the clone is expanded.

V gene: TRBV9; J gene: TRBJ1-1; clone size: NA; CDR3 protein: ASTRQVSNTEAF
V gene: TRBV3-1/TRBV3-2; J gene: TRBJ1-4; clone size: once; CDR3 protein: ASSQPDRVGEKLF
V gene: TRBV7-9; J gene: TRBJ1-2; clone size: NA; CDR3 protein: ASSPGGQYGYT
V gene: TRBV9; J gene: TRBJ2-2; clone size: NA; CDR3 protein: ASSPQGAANTGELF
V gene: TRBV12-3/TRBV12-4; J gene: TRBJ2-1; clone size: NA; CDR3 protein: ASSLTKQQF
V gene: TRBV18; J gene: TRBJ1-3; clone size: once; CDR3 protein: ASSPGTRSGNTIY
V gene: TRBV19; J gene: TRBJ1-2; clone size: NA; CDR3 protein: ASSRGQGNGYT
V gene: TRBV28; J gene: TRBJ1-5; clone size: NA; CDR3 protein: ATSFGGYQPQH
V gene: TRBV5-5; J gene: TRBJ1-2; clone size: medium-sized; CDR3 protein: ASSFGTGAYGYT
V gene: TRBV27; J gene: TRBJ2-2; clone size: NA; CDR3 protein: ASSDRRPSSGELF
V gene: TRBV11-2; J gene: TRBJ2-7; clone size: NA; CDR3 protein: ASSFHYEQY
V gene: TRBV7-9; J gene: TRBJ2-6; clone size: NA; CDR3 protein: ASSSPGPGANVLT
V gene: TRBV2; J gene: TRBJ1-1; clone size: NA; CDR3 protein: ASRGNRGRNTEAF
V gene: TRBV18; J gene: TRBJ1-2; clone size: NA; CDR3 protein: ASSPELRASYGYT
V gene: TRBV6-5; J gene: TRBJ1-5; clone size: few; CDR3 protein: ASSLTGTGNQPQH
V gene: TRBV6-5; J gene: TRBJ2-1; clone size: NA; CDR3 protein: ASSLGPRGGDEQF
V gene: TRBV7-3; J gene: TRBJ2-1; clone size: NA; CDR3 protein: ASSLAGVDYNEQF
V gene: TRBV7-9; J gene: TRBJ1-1; clone size: NA; CDR3 protein: ASRKEQGVNTEAF
V gene: TRBV4-1; J gene: TRBJ2-3; clone size: NA; CDR3 protein: ASRGGEGTDTQY
V gene: TRBV6-5; J gene: TRBJ2-2; clone size: NA; CDR3 protein: ASRLAGTNTGELF
V gene: TRBV18; J gene: TRBJ2-1; clone size: once; CDR3 protein: ASSPPSGRTHEQF
V gene: TRBV6-5; J gene: TRBJ1-4; clone size: once; CDR3 protein: ASSWDRTNEKLF
V gene: TRBV27; J gene: TRBJ1-1; clone size: NA; CDR3 protein: ASSLMRQNTEAF
V gene: TRBV4-2; J gene: TRBJ1-5; clone size: many; CDR3 protein: ASSQDGQGNQPQH
V gene: TRBV5-4; J gene: TRBJ2-7; clone size: NA; CDR3 protein: ASVSPGGYEQY
V gene: TRBV11-2; J gene: TRBJ2-2; clone size: NA; CDR3 protein: ASSRSVNWGELF
V gene: TRBV6-6; J gene: TRBJ1-6; clone size: NA; CDR3 protein: ASSRDRGNNSPLH